This T cell receptor beta chain was observed in a study of blood T cell repertoires in COVID-19. For the study at large: Samples representing acute and convalescent COVID-19 were sourced from the United States, Italy and Spain. Sources were T cells, B-cell-depleted T cells, or PBMCs; the material itself was cDNA or gDNA.

This clone has more than one count but fewer than ten. Under the authors' procedure: Cell counts per sample came from amplifying reference gene primers. Clones were read by immunoSEQ multiplex PCR, and TCRdb kept only the in-frame ones, dropping some. That table gives V, J and clone size, and the DNA gave D and trimming. The sample shows about 210,000 clones, around four fifths of them seen only once. The CDR3 length is 18 residues. Looked up from germline, CDR1 is KGHDR and CDR2 is SFDVKD. The ends were cut back, 3 bases at V and 1 base at J, with 17 bases in the middle. The sequenced material came from peripheral blood. The chain couples TRBV24-1 to TRBJ2-2, with D possibly being TRBD2 (8 bases). This TCR was recovered from a woman older than 75 with COVID-19, enrolled during active disease. The CDR3 reads CATSDIRGTSKNTGELFF. The CDR3 DNA reads TGTGCCACCAGTGATATCAGGGGGACTAGTAAGAACACCGGGGAGCTGTTTTTT.